This TCR beta chain was identified in a study of cytomegalovirus exposure and HLA in healthy donors. The study's findings and limits: Analyzed later, association rates of TCRs varied across HLA loci, with DRB1 most and HLA-C fewest. In a later analysis, V- and J-gene trimming of beta chains associated with a DCLRE1C missense variant, replicated independently. In a later analysis, donors in an Asian-associated ancestry cluster reportedly had fewer N-insertions in productive TCRs than the cohort mean.

The table lists this clone with a few counts. The antigen is unknown. Healthy bone marrow donors made up the donor group. This CDR3 has 15 residues. Trimming removed 2 bases from V and 3 bases from J; junction bases left unmatched: 2. CDR1 MNHNY and CDR2 SVGAGI come from the germline V gene (reference sequence). In the PCR, 60 Vbeta and 13 Jbeta primers were used. Clones were read by immunoSEQ multiplex PCR, and TCRdb kept only the in-frame ones, dropping some. Among some 150,000 clones listed, roughly 80% were seen once. The clonotype was recovered from a man in his forties or fifties in good health and CMV-seronegative. The chain recombines TRBV6-6 with TRBJ1-5; 9 nucleotides agree with TRBD1. Sequencing input: PBMCs. The DNA of the CDR3 is TGTGCCAGCAGTTACGACAGGGGGGACAATCAGCCCCAGCATTTT. Translating gives CASSYDRGDNQPQHF.